This T cell receptor beta chain was obtained from a study of identical twins. Study-wide results and limits: The conclusions drew on cross-sectional statistical analysis instead of tracking the same donors. With abundant cord blood beta clonotypes, insertions were fewer; memory repertoires showed no such pattern.

After template switching added a universal primer site, the resulting cDNA carried unique molecular identifiers. One entry per CDR3 protein results from TCRdb running MiXCR on the 5' RACE reads. There are about 530,000 distinct CDR3 sequences in the sample; 20% to 25% occur only once, and approximately 0.5% lies in the top ten. Trimming removed 1 base from V and 6 bases from J; junction bases left unmatched: 8. The germline CDR1 and CDR2 sequences are SEHNR and FQNEAQ (reference sequence). This CDR3 has 16 amino acids. This clonotype was counted once. Its antigen is unidentified. The data also belong to a second study, concerning yellow fever vaccine responses in identical twins.

The rearrangement links TRBV7-9 to TRBJ2-5; 10 bases line up with TRBD2. The source is a woman between 18 and 29 years old in good health. Sequencing was performed on CD4+ T cells sorted from blood. Here the CDR3 reads CASSLVSSGSRKTQYF. As DNA, the CDR3 is TGTGCCAGCAGCTTAGTTTCTAGCGGGAGTAGGAAGACCCAGTACTTC.